This is a list of T cell receptor beta chains from one sample in a study of early T cells in non-severe SARS-CoV-2 infection. MiXCR, applied by TCRdb to the 5' RACE reads, yields one record per CDR3 protein. This sample has under 80,000 distinct CDR3 sequences; 11% occur once, and the top ten carry about 3.8%. The sample consisted of whole blood. These receptors all come from an adult who was a healthcare worker with PCR-confirmed SARS-CoV-2 infection or an uninfected control (not recorded which). The CDR3 runs from the conserved cysteine through the conserved F or W. Fields, in order: D gene, V gene, J gene, CDR3 protein. A D gene is named only where the DNA matches it firmly.

d_gene: -
v_gene: TRBV19
j_gene: TRBJ2-1
CDR3aa: CASSTAPAGPEFF

d_gene: -
v_gene: TRBV11-2
j_gene: TRBJ1-6
CDR3aa: CASRDRTNSPLHF

d_gene: TRBD1
v_gene: TRBV2
j_gene: TRBJ1-4
CDR3aa: CASSGTGITNEKLFF

d_gene: TRBD1
v_gene: TRBV7-9
j_gene: TRBJ1-2
CDR3aa: CASSLGDRGPRTF

d_gene: -
v_gene: TRBV7-9
j_gene: TRBJ2-6
CDR3aa: CASSLSSGANVLTF

d_gene: -
v_gene: TRBV12-3/TRBV12-4
j_gene: TRBJ2-3
CDR3aa: CASSLWGDSDTQYF

d_gene: TRBD2
v_gene: TRBV24-1
j_gene: TRBJ2-3
CDR3aa: CATSDPTGLAGADTQYF

d_gene: -
v_gene: TRBV9
j_gene: TRBJ1-6
CDR3aa: CASSVEGHNSPLHF

d_gene: -
v_gene: TRBV6-5
j_gene: TRBJ2-2
CDR3aa: CASSYIGSHTGELFF

d_gene: -
v_gene: TRBV5-1
j_gene: TRBJ1-1
CDR3aa: CASSPGGGREAFF

d_gene: TRBD2
v_gene: TRBV29-1
j_gene: TRBJ2-7
CDR3aa: CSVEISSGRYEQYF

d_gene: TRBD1
v_gene: TRBV12-3/TRBV12-4
j_gene: TRBJ2-7
CDR3aa: CASSLGGTEYEQYF

d_gene: TRBD1
v_gene: TRBV20-1
j_gene: TRBJ1-4
CDR3aa: CSAREEPGTGLFF

d_gene: -
v_gene: TRBV6-6
j_gene: TRBJ2-7
CDR3aa: CASSRTPDEQYF

d_gene: -
v_gene: TRBV20-1
j_gene: TRBJ2-5
CDR3aa: CSARDGGAQETQYF

d_gene: TRBD2
v_gene: TRBV4-1
j_gene: TRBJ2-3
CDR3aa: CASSQGAGGFADTQYF

d_gene: TRBD2
v_gene: TRBV10-2
j_gene: TRBJ2-3
CDR3aa: CASSPRGAGAPYF

d_gene: -
v_gene: TRBV27
j_gene: TRBJ2-7
CDR3aa: CASSFGASSEQYF

d_gene: -
v_gene: TRBV6-4
j_gene: TRBJ2-2
CDR3aa: CASSVGADTGELFF

d_gene: TRBD2
v_gene: TRBV6-1
j_gene: TRBJ2-3
CDR3aa: CASWPFPFLAGKGDTQYF

d_gene: TRBD1
v_gene: TRBV18
j_gene: TRBJ2-1
CDR3aa: CASSLRDRPNEQFF

d_gene: TRBD1
v_gene: TRBV18
j_gene: TRBJ2-7
CDR3aa: CASSGDRGHEQYF

d_gene: -
v_gene: TRBV12-3/TRBV12-4
j_gene: TRBJ2-1
CDR3aa: CASSPTDGSSYNEQFF

d_gene: TRBD1
v_gene: TRBV11-2
j_gene: TRBJ2-7
CDR3aa: CASRQPGQGSYEQYF

d_gene: -
v_gene: TRBV27
j_gene: TRBJ2-5
CDR3aa: CASSFMYSKETQYF

d_gene: -
v_gene: TRBV11-1
j_gene: TRBJ2-7
CDR3aa: CASSFSEGTYEQYF

d_gene: -
v_gene: TRBV11-2
j_gene: TRBJ2-5
CDR3aa: CASSWEAFQETQYF

d_gene: TRBD2
v_gene: TRBV20-1
j_gene: TRBJ2-1
CDR3aa: CSAMPSGGNFYNEQFF

d_gene: TRBD1
v_gene: TRBV12-3/TRBV12-4
j_gene: TRBJ1-1
CDR3aa: CATRQGTNTEAFF

d_gene: -
v_gene: TRBV4-2
j_gene: TRBJ2-3
CDR3aa: CASSRGLGPNTDTQYF

d_gene: -
v_gene: TRBV6-5
j_gene: TRBJ2-1
CDR3aa: CASSYSRQSGNEQFF

d_gene: -
v_gene: TRBV2
j_gene: TRBJ1-5
CDR3aa: CASRAGVNQPQHF

d_gene: -
v_gene: TRBV6-5
j_gene: TRBJ2-1
CDR3aa: CASSYSSRGLWEQFF

d_gene: -
v_gene: TRBV6-5
j_gene: TRBJ2-5
CDR3aa: CASSYGSGFPQETQYF

d_gene: -
v_gene: TRBV12-5
j_gene: TRBJ1-1
CDR3aa: CASGTDGGTEAFF

d_gene: -
v_gene: TRBV12-3/TRBV12-4
j_gene: TRBJ1-1
CDR3aa: CASSFGRVNTEAFF

d_gene: TRBD1
v_gene: TRBV7-9
j_gene: TRBJ2-3
CDR3aa: CASSFSWDSGTDTQYF

d_gene: -
v_gene: TRBV5-1
j_gene: TRBJ1-5
CDR3aa: CASSPGDGSNQPQHF

d_gene: -
v_gene: TRBV7-2
j_gene: TRBJ2-3
CDR3aa: CASSLRGDTDTQYF

d_gene: -
v_gene: TRBV6-2/TRBV6-3
j_gene: TRBJ2-2
CDR3aa: CASSYSKDTGELFF